The 30 T cell receptor beta chains below all came from one sample that was sequenced in a study of T cell clones after liver transplantation (dated by TCRdb to about 2019). Library construction relied on the immunoSEQ multiplex PCR assay. TCRdb took this table from immuneACCESS and kept in-frame rearrangements with V and J called. Such tables lack part of the clones; where checked against another copy, unresolved V genes explain under half of the gap, and the rest is unexplained. Present in this sample are roughly 100,000 clones, approximately 79% of which were seen just once. Clones ranked in the top ten supply approximately 3% of the sample. The sample here was CD4+ T cells from blood, taken 47 months after liver transplant. These receptors were taken from a human patient who received a liver transplant. After a transplant, some T cells may have been passed on by the graft donor.

Details on this clone: This sample also contains other DNA sequences that code for the same CDR3. The J gene is TRBJ1-2, the V gene TRBV7-9, with D tentatively TRBD1 (5 bases). This CDR3 region has 15 residues. The germline V gene encodes CDR1 SEHNR and CDR2 FQNEAQ (reference sequence). With 1 base removed from V and 7 bases from J, the gap between germline ends came to 16 bases. CDR3 DNA: TGTGCCAGCAGCTTAGAGGGGCGGGGTTCTGGTGGCTACACCTTC. Its translation: CASSLEGRGSGGYTF.

This rearrangement joins TRBV14 to TRBJ1-4; no definite D call. The V gene lost 0 bases and the J gene lost 8 bases, with 19 bases spanning the gap. CDR1 and CDR2 (germline): SGHDN, FVKESK. The CDR3 spans 17 residues. The CDR3 sequence: CASSQELGSTLREKLFF. As DNA, the CDR3 is TGTGCCAGCAGCCAAGAACTTGGATCCACGTTACGCGAAAAACTGTTTTTT.

The chain recombines TRBV6-6 with TRBJ2-1; perhaps TRBD2 as D (5 bases). The CDR3 runs to 12 residues. Germline V gene data show CDR1 as MNHNY and CDR2 as SVGAGI (reference sequence). The germline V and J ends were trimmed by 5 bases and 15 bases, with 17 bases remaining between them. The CDR3 reads CASSTSASRGFF. Here the CDR3 DNA reads TGTGCCAGCAGTACTTCCGCCTCACGGGGGTTCTTC.

The CDR3 DNA is TGTGCCAGCAGTCGGTCGGGGAACACTGAAGCTTTCTTT. This translates into CASSRSGNTEAFF. The chain links TRBV28 to TRBJ1-1; D ambiguous. The CDR3 runs to 13 residues. Germline-derived CDR1 and CDR2 are MDHEN and SYDVKM. Trimming took 5 bases from V and 1 from J, leaving 8 bases between them.

CDR3 in amino acids: CASSVGSRDRGYEKLFF. For the CDR3, the DNA is TGTGCCAGCAGCGTTGGATCCCGGGACAGGGGGTATGAAAAACTGTTTTTT. The chain joins TRBV9 to TRBJ1-4, with 11 bases lining up with TRBD1. The germline CDR1 and CDR2 sequences are SGDLS and YYNGEE. The trim removed 2 bases at V and 6 bases at J, leaving 9 bases unmatched. The CDR3 is made up of 17 amino acids. The entire variable domain, with the rest obtained from reference TRBV9 and TRBJ1-4, is as follows: DSGVTQTPKHLITATGQRVTLRCSPRSGDLSVYWYQQSLDQGLQFLIQYYNGEERAKGNILERFSAQQFPDLHSELNLSSLELGDSALYFCASSVGSRDRGYEKLFFGSGTQLSVL.

The CDR3 is CASTKGLNSYEQYF. CDR3 bases: TGTGCCAGTACAAAGGGGCTAAACTCCTACGAGCAGTACTTC. The rearrangement joins TRBV19 to TRBJ2-7, with D possibly being TRBD1 (5 bases). Germline loops: CDR1 LNHDA, CDR2 SQIVND (reference sequence). This CDR3 is 14 amino acids long. V lost 7 bases and J 0 bases, leaving 13 bases between the germline ends.

CDR3 in amino acids: CASSSPGTGSYEQYF. The CDR3 coding sequence is TGTGCCAGCAGTTCGCCCGGGACAGGGAGCTACGAGCAGTACTTC. The chain links TRBV28 to TRBJ2-7, with 9 bases identical to TRBD1. The CDR3 consists of 15 residues. Germline values: CDR1 MDHEN, CDR2 SYDVKM. The J segment lost 3 bases and the V segment lost 4 bases, leaving 7 bases of the junction unmatched.

J is TRBJ2-5 and V is TRBV15, with D maybe TRBD2 (5 bases). Germline V gene data show CDR1 as LNHNV and CDR2 as YYDKDF (reference sequence). The CDR3 length is 12 residues. V was pared by 5 bases and J by 5 bases, with 9 bases between. The CDR3 DNA is TGTGCCACCAGCGCTCGGAGGGAGACCCAGTACTTC. Translation: CATSARRETQYF. Looking up the rest from reference TRBV15 and TRBJ2-5 gives the full variable domain: DAMVIQNPRYQVTQFGKPVTLSCSQTLNHNVMYWYQQKSSQAPKLLFHYYDKDFNNEADTPDNFQSRRPNTSFCFLDIRSPGLGDTAMYLCATSARRETQYFGPGTRLLVL.

The J gene is TRBJ2-2, the V gene TRBV19; TRBD1 matches 8 bases. Germline CDR1 and CDR2: LNHDA and SQIVND (reference sequence). The CDR3 length is 15 residues. The V and J ends lost 1 base and 4 bases, in that order; junction bases with no gene match: 2. The CDR3 reads CASSIGTGFTGELFF. The DNA of the CDR3 is TGTGCCAGTAGTATAGGGACAGGGTTCACCGGGGAGCTGTTTTTT.

The chain links TRBV9 to TRBJ2-5, with D perhaps TRBD2 (7 bases). This CDR3 contains 15 residues. Between the trimmed V and J ends, which lost 0 bases and 4 bases, there was a span of 13 bases. The V gene's germline CDR1 is SGDLS and CDR2 YYNGEE. The CDR3: CASSVVMGGGETQYF. The CDR3 DNA sequence: TGTGCCAGCAGCGTAGTAATGGGAGGGGGAGAGACCCAGTACTTC.

The chain carries TRBV12-5 and TRBJ1-5; D gene uncertain. The V and J ends lost 1 base and 0 bases respectively, with 1 base between them. CDR1 is LGHNT, CDR2 FRNRAP, per germline. The CDR3 is 13 residues long. The chain's CDR3 is CASGLDSNQPQHF. The CDR3 DNA sequence: TGTGCTAGTGGTTTGGATAGCAATCAGCCCCAGCATTTT.

The V call is TRBV7-6, the J call TRBJ2-5, with D perhaps TRBD2 (5 bases). The V end was cut by 2 bases, the J end by 7 bases, with 8 bases between. The CDR3 contains 12 residues. CDR1 is SGHVS, CDR2 FNYEAQ, per germline. This CDR3 is CASSLSAGTQYF. CDR3 bases: TGTGCCAGCAGCTTAAGTGCGGGGACCCAGTACTTC.

The chain is built from TRBV30 and TRBJ2-1; 16 positions match TRBD2. Losses at the gene ends were 2 bases for V and 0 bases for J; bases not matched to a gene: 10. Germline assignment: CDR1 GTSNPN and CDR2 SVGIG (reference sequence). The CDR3 is 20 amino acids. The CDR3 bases are TGTGCCTGGAGTTCCCGTCCCGGGACTAGCGGGAGGGCCTCCTACAATGAGCAGTTCTTC. As protein: CAWSSRPGTSGRASYNEQFF.

The J gene is TRBJ2-1, the V gene TRBV18; the D gene is possibly TRBD2 (6 bases). This CDR3 spans 12 amino acids. CDR1 KGHSH and CDR2 LQKENI come from the germline V gene. V lost 4 bases and J lost 8, with 9 bases in between. CDR3 bases: TGTGCCAGCTCACACCGGGAGCATGAGCAGTTCTTC. It is translated as CASSHREHEQFF.

This rearrangement joins TRBV5-4 to TRBJ2-7, with D perhaps matching TRBD1 (6 bases). The CDR3 sequence is 13 residues long. With 6 bases removed from V and 3 bases from J, the gap between germline ends came to 13 bases. Germline lookup yields CDR1 SGHNT and CDR2 YYREEE (reference sequence). CDR3 bases: TGTGCCAGCAACATAAAGGGGGACTACGAGCAGTACTTC. Its translation is CASNIKGDYEQYF.

The rearrangement uses TRBV18 and TRBJ1-6; D not resolved. Germline lookup yields CDR1 KGHSH and CDR2 LQKENI. The CDR3 covers 14 residues. V lost 6 bases to trimming and J lost 9 bases, with 15 bases between them. The CDR3 sequence is CASSPGPGSSPLHF. Here the CDR3 DNA reads TGTGCCAGCTCTCCTGGTCCAGGCAGTTCACCCCTCCACTTT. Full variable domain (outside the CDR3, taken from reference TRBV18 and TRBJ1-6): NAGVMQNPRHLVRRRGQEARLRCSPMKGHSHVYWYRQLPEEGLKFMVYLQKENIIDESGMPKERFSAEFPKEGPSILRIQQVVRGDSAAYFCASSPGPGSSPLHFGNGTRLTVT.

The chain couples TRBV4-3 to TRBJ1-1; the D is unclear. This CDR3 has 14 residues. The germline V gene encodes CDR1 LGHNA and CDR2 YSLEER. With 3 bases removed from V and 1 base from J, the gap between germline ends came to 9 bases. The CDR3 coding sequence is TGCGCCAGCAGCCACAGGAACAGGAACACTGAAGCTTTCTTT. It is translated as CASSHRNRNTEAFF.

This clone was observed a few times. This chain connects TRBV6-1 to TRBJ2-4; D is unresolved. Trimming took 3 bases from V and 4 from J, leaving 7 bases between them. CDR3 length: 13 residues. Germline assignment: CDR1 MNHNS and CDR2 SASEGT. The CDR3 DNA reads as TGTGCCAGCAGTGAGGGTCAGAAAAACATTCAGTACTTC. Protein sequence: CASSEGQKNIQYF.

This clone showed up just once. The CDR3 is CASLAGGTAKNIQYF. CDR3 sequence (DNA): TGTGCCAGCTTAGCGGGGGGAACAGCCAAAAACATTCAGTACTTC. The genes are TRBV19 and TRBJ2-4; 10 nucleotides line up with TRBD2. Losses at the gene ends were 9 bases for V and 0 bases for J; bases not matched to a gene: 5. CDR1 is LNHDA and CDR2 is SQIVND in the germline V gene (reference sequence). The length of the CDR3 is 15 residues.

This chain uses TRBV5-4 with TRBJ2-3; the D gene could be TRBD1 or TRBD2 (5 bases each). This CDR3 is built from 16 residues. CDR1 is SGHNT, CDR2 YYREEE, per germline (reference sequence). With 0 bases removed from V and 2 bases from J, the gap between germline ends came to 13 bases. CDR3 in amino acids: CASSLGLRDATDTQYF. The CDR3 coding sequence is TGTGCCAGCAGCTTGGGCCTCAGGGACGCCACAGATACGCAGTATTTT.

As to this clone: Its ends do not fully match the called genes, so a read error is possible. This chain connects TRBV13 to TRBJ1-1; D ambiguous. The CDR3 loop spans 12 amino acids. The germline CDR1 and CDR2 sequences are PRHDT and FYEKMQ (reference sequence). In DNA form, the CDR3 reads TGTGCCAGCAGCCTAGGACCTATCCCTTCGCTCTTT. Translating gives CASSLGPIPSLF.

This rearrangement joins TRBV7-2 to TRBJ1-2, with D possibly matching TRBD1 (5 bases). Trimming stripped 5 bases from V and 8 bases from J, with 18 bases between. The CDR3 runs to 14 residues. Germline V CDR1 and CDR2: SGHTA, FQGNSA. CDR3 bases: TGTGCCAGCAGCGGCCTTTGGGGGGAGGCAGGCTACACCTTC. Protein: CASSGLWGEAGYTF.

CDR3 residues: CASSPLGTPYNEQFF. The DNA of the CDR3 is TGTGCCAGCTCACCGCTAGGGACACCATACAATGAGCAGTTCTTC. The genes are TRBV18 and TRBJ2-1; a weak D match, TRBD1 (6 bases). The CDR3 sequence is 15 residues long. CDR1 is KGHSH and CDR2 is LQKENI in the germline V gene. Deletions cut 3 bases from V and 4 bases from J, with 13 bases between.

The chain couples TRBV15 to TRBJ2-1, with 7 bases aligning to TRBD1. The CDR3 runs to 16 residues. Trimming took 1 base from V and 5 from J; bases not matched to a gene: 8. CDR1 and CDR2 from the germline V gene are LNHNV and YYDKDF (reference sequence). The CDR3 DNA is TGTGCCACCAGCAGAGTAAAAGGGGGCATGGACAATGAGCAGTTCTTC. Protein product: CATSRVKGGMDNEQFF.

The rearrangement joins TRBV4-2 to TRBJ2-3; no clear D gene. Germline V gene data show CDR1 as LGHNA and CDR2 as YNFKEQ. Trimming cost V 1 base and J 4 bases, with 9 bases left between them. The CDR3 consists of 14 residues. The DNA for the CDR3 is TGTGCCAGCAGCCAAGTGCAGAGTGCAGATACGCAGTATTTT. This encodes CASSQVQSADTQYF.

The V and J genes are TRBV6-5 and TRBJ2-2; possibly TRBD2 for D (6 bases). The CDR3 runs to 15 residues. Germline values: CDR1 MNHEY, CDR2 SVGAGI. V was clipped by 5 bases and J by 5 bases, with 15 bases between them. The CDR3 region has the DNA TGTGCCAGCAGTCAACTGGGGGGAAGGACCGGGGAGCTGTTTTTT. Translating it yields CASSQLGGRTGELFF.

The genes are TRBV4-3 and TRBJ2-7; D may be TRBD2 (5 bases). There are 18 residues in the CDR3. V gave up 0 bases and J gave up 0 bases, with 18 bases separating them. Germline V gives CDR1 LGHNA, CDR2 YSLEER. CDR3 sequence (DNA): TGCGCCAGCAGCCAAGATCTTTTGAGGGAAGTGAGCTCCTACGAGCAGTACTTC. Translation: CASSQDLLREVSSYEQYF.

This clone appeared a single time. This sequence joins TRBV18 and TRBJ1-2, with unresolved D. The CDR3 length is 12 residues. Germline values: CDR1 KGHSH, CDR2 LQKENI. V was trimmed by 6 bases and J by 8 bases, leaving 13 bases between them. The CDR3: CASSSGPMGYTF. In DNA form, the CDR3 reads TGTGCCAGCTCGTCGGGTCCCATGGGCTACACCTTC.

The table lists this clone with a count of one. The rearrangement links TRBV19 to TRBJ1-1; maybe TRBD1 (5 bases). This CDR3 is 13 amino acids long. V was cut by 11 bases and J by 2 bases, with 15 bases left in between. Germline V gene sequence: CDR1 LNHDA, CDR2 SQIVND (reference sequence). The CDR3 reads CAALGQGNTEAFF. The CDR3 DNA reads as TGTGCCGCCCTGGGGCAGGGTAACACTGAAGCTTTCTTT. The entire variable domain, with the rest obtained from reference TRBV19 and TRBJ1-1, is as follows: DGGITQSPKYLFRKEGQNVTLSCEQNLNHDAMYWYRQDPGQGLRLIYYSQIVNDFQKGDIAEGYSVSREKKESFPLTVTSAQKNPTAFYLCAALGQGNTEAFFGQGTRLTVV.

This chain joins TRBV7-3 and TRBJ2-1; 11 bases agree with TRBD2. There are 15 residues in the CDR3. Germline V gene lookup returns CDR1 SGHTA and CDR2 FQGTGA. Trimming took 5 bases from V and 10 from J; bases not matched to a gene: 10. CDR3 sequence reads: CASSAETSGKSEQFF. The CDR3 bases are TGTGCCAGCAGCGCGGAGACTAGCGGGAAGAGCGAGCAGTTCTTC.